The entry below gives a single T cell receptor (beta chain) sequence along with its context. The V end was cut by 3 bases, the J end by 1 base, with 9 bases between. This CDR3 is built from 15 residues. In germline, CDR1 is KGHDR, CDR2 SFDVKD. The data stem from a study of T-cell memory formation after mild COVID-19. The wider study: There were largely donor-specific TCR clusters.

Via MiXCR, TCRdb re-called the 5' RACE reads, giving one row per CDR3 protein. This table holds 310,000 or so distinct CDR3 sequences, about 15% found once. The receptor comes from a man aged 18 to 30 who had mild COVID-19 (a few samples of this study predate the infection). Cell type and time point are not known. Sequenced material: PBMCs or a T cell subset sorted from them (not recorded which). The chain links TRBV24-1 to TRBJ2-1; D is perhaps TRBD1 or TRBD2 (5 bases each). CDR3 amino acids: CATSDTGTSYNEQFF. CDR3 nucleotide sequence: TGTGCCACCAGTGATACGGGGACGTCCTACAATGAGCAGTTCTTC.